A single sample is the source of the 10 T cell receptor beta chains below, sequenced in a study of post-analysis software for immune sequencing data. Whole-study results and caveats: The study found TRBV5-6, TRBV5-1 and TRBV20-1 among about five TRBV segments more frequent in patients than controls.

Sequencing libraries made from TCR beta cDNA carried unique molecular identifiers. MiXCR, applied by TCRdb to the PCR reads, yields one record per CDR3 protein. The sample lists hundreds of thousands of distinct CDR3 sequences, about 32% occurring once. Their antigens are not known. The sequenced sample was blood. These TCRs come from a girl between 5 and 17 years old with multiple sclerosis.

The genes are TRBV9 and TRBJ2-2; a possible D gene is TRBD1 (6 bases). CDR1 is SGDLS and CDR2 is YYNGEE in the germline V gene. This CDR3 region has 15 residues. Between the trimmed V and J ends, which lost 4 bases and 3 bases, there was a span of 13 bases. This CDR3 is CASSPRGSDTGELFF. The CDR3 region has the DNA TGTGCCAGCAGCCCCAGGGGTAGCGACACCGGGGAGCTGTTTTTT.

This chain connects TRBV10-3 to TRBJ2-5, with 11 nucleotides matching TRBD2. The J call may be in error: the DNA end matches TRBJ2-7 better. This CDR3 has 13 amino acids. CDR1 ENHRY and CDR2 SYGVKD come from the germline V gene. CDR3 region: CAIRTSGMGEQYF. In DNA, the CDR3 is TGTGCCATCAGGACTAGCGGGATGGGCGAGCAGTACTTC.

This clonotype has more than one count but fewer than ten. The chain couples TRBV10-3 to TRBJ2-1; D ambiguous. The CDR3 runs to 14 residues. V lost 0 bases and J lost 5, with 8 bases in between. CDR1 is ENHRY and CDR2 is SYGVKD in the germline V gene. The CDR3 nucleotides are TGTGCCATCAGTGAGTCGATGGTAGACAATGAGCAGTTCTTC. As protein: CAISESMVDNEQFF.

The V gene is TRBV18, the J gene TRBJ2-5; D ambiguous. The CDR3 is made up of 14 amino acids. Germline CDR1 reads KGHSH; CDR2 reads LQKENI. V was cut by 0 bases and J by 2 bases, with 7 bases left in between. CDR3 protein: CASSPPNPQETQYF. CDR3 DNA: TGTGCCAGCTCACCACCGAACCCACAAGAGACCCAGTACTTC.

The rearrangement uses TRBV6-5 and TRBJ1-3; the D gene is possibly TRBD1 (5 bases). The V gene's germline CDR1 is MNHEY and CDR2 SVGAGI. V was shortened by 7 bases and J by 2 bases, with 18 bases between the two germline ends. This CDR3 spans 16 amino acids. This CDR3 is CASTSTGTETGNTIYF. Written as DNA, the CDR3 is TGTGCCAGCACCTCGACTGGGACGGAGACTGGAAACACCATATATTTT.

In the case of this clonotype: The junction does not match germline at one end; this may be a read error. V usage is TRBV11-2 and J usage is TRBJ2-7; D unresolved. This CDR3 comprises 14 residues. Germline values: CDR1 SGHAT, CDR2 FQNNGV. Here the CDR3 reads CANSLEQTIREQYF. The CDR3 DNA reads TGTGCCAACAGCTTAGAACAGACCATCCGAGAGCAGTACTTC.

This clonotype appeared many times. This rearrangement joins TRBV9 to TRBJ1-5; 9 positions agree with TRBD1. The CDR3 length is 15 residues. After removal of 3 bases from V and 4 bases from J, the junction contained 5 bases not matched to a gene. Per germline, CDR1 SGDLS and CDR2 YYNGEE. In DNA form, the CDR3 reads TGTGCCAGCAGCGCCTCCGGGACAGGGAATCAGCCCCAGCATTTT. Translation: CASSASGTGNQPQHF.

Comments on this clonotype: This clone may be a read error of a much larger clone one base away. This chain joins TRBV4-3 and TRBJ2-1; D is unresolved. This CDR3 is built from 13 residues. CDR1 and CDR2 from the germline V gene are LGHNA and YSLEER. The CDR3 loop is CASSQDSYSEQFF. DNA for the CDR3: TGCGCCAGCAGCCAAGACTCGTACAGTGAGCAGTTCTTC.

The V and J genes are TRBV21-1 and TRBJ2-1; TRBD1 is the table's D call and was not checked against the DNA. TRBV21-1 is recorded as a pseudogene. The CDR3 is made up of 14 amino acids. This chain's CDR3 is CASPAWEGEHEQFF. In DNA form, the CDR3 reads TGTGCCAGCCCTGCCTGGGAAGGGGAGCATGAGCAGTTCTTC.

The chain has TRBV6-2 or TRBV6-3 and TRBJ1-5; 7 positions match TRBD1. CDR1 is MNHEY, CDR2 SVGEGT, per germline. The CDR3 has 14 amino acids. V shed 6 bases, J shed 5 bases, and the junction held 7 bases outside the gene matches. CDR3 nucleotide sequence: TGTGCCAGCAGACCCACAGGGGACTATCAGCCCCAGCATTTT. Protein product: CASRPTGDYQPQHF.